This T cell receptor beta chain was identified during a study of lung T cells in sarcoidosis with Löfgren's syndrome. TCRdb analysed the reads with MiXCR anew, one entry per CDR3 protein. The repertoire holds some 470 distinct CDR3 sequences, with roughly 30% as singletons. This clonotype is large. This CDR3 is built from 16 residues. The germline gives CDR1 LNHNV, CDR2 YYDKDF (reference sequence). V lost 3 bases and J 7 bases, leaving 19 bases between the germline ends. The gene calls are TRBV15 and TRBJ2-1, with D possibly being TRBD1 (8 bases). The sequenced material came from CD4+ T cells from bronchoalveolar lavage. This clonotype was obtained from a human donor with sarcoidosis (Löfgren's syndrome or another form), or a control subject (not recorded which). CDR3 in DNA: TGTGCCACCAGCAGGGGAGGGACAGGCAGGGGGAATGAGCAGTTCTTC. Encoded protein: CATSRGGTGRGNEQFF.